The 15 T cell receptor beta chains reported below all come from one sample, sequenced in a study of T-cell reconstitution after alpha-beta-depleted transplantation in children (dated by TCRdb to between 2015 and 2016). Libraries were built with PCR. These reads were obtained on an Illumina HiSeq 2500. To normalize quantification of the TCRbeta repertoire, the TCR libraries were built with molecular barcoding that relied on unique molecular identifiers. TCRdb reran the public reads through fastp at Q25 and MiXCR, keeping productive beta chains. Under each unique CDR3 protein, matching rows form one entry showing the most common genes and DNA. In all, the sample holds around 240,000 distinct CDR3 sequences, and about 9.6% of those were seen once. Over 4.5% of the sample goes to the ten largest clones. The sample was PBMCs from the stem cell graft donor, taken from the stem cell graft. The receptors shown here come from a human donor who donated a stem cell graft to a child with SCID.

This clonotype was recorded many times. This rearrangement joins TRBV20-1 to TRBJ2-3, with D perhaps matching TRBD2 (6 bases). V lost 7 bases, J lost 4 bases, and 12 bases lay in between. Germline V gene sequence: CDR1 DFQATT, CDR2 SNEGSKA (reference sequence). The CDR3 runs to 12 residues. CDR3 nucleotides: TGCAGTGTCGGGGGATGGGCAGATACGCAGTATTTT. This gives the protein CSVGGWADTQYF.

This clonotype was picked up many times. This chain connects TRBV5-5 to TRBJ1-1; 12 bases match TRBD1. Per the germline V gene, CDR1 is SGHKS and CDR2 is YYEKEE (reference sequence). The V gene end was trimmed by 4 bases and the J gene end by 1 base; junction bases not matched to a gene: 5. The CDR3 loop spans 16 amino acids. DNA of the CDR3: TGTGCCAGCAGCCTGGGACAGGGGGCAGGGAACACTGAAGCTTTCTTT. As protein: CASSLGQGAGNTEAFF.

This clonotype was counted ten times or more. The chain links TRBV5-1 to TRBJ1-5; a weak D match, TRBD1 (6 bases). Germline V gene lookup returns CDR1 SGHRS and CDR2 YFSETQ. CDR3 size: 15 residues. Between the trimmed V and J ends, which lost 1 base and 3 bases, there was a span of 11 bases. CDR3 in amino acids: CASSLSQGPNQPQHF. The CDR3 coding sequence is TGCGCCAGCAGCTTGTCACAGGGTCCCAATCAGCCCCAGCATTTT.

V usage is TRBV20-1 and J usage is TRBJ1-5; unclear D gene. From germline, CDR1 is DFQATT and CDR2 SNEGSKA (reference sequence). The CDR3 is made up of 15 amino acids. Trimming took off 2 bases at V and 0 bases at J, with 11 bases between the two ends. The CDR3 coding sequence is TGCAGTGCTAGAAACAGTGTAAATAGCAATCAGCCCCAGCATTTT. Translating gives CSARNSVNSNQPQHF.

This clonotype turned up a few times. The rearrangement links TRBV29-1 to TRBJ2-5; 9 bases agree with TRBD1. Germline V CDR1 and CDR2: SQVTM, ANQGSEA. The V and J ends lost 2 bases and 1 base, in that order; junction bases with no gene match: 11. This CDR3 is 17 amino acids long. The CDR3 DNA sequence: TGCAGCGTTGAAAAGTTTGGGACAGGGATCTTCCAAGAGACCCAGTACTTC. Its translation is CSVEKFGTGIFQETQYF.

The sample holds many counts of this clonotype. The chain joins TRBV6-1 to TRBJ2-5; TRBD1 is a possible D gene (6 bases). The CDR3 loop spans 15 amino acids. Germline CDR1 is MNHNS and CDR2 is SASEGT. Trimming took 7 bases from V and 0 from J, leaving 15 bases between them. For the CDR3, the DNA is TGTGCCAGCACCCCGAGACAGGCCTACCAAGAGACCCAGTACTTC. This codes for CASTPRQAYQETQYF.

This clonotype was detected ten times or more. CDR3 region: CASSDIPQNYGGEQFF. DNA for the CDR3: TGTGCCAGCAGTGATATCCCGCAAAACTATGGAGGAGAGCAGTTCTTC. This chain uses TRBV2 with TRBJ2-1, with D maybe TRBD2 (5 bases). V was shortened by 3 bases and J by 10 bases, with 22 bases between the two germline ends. Germline CDR1 and CDR2: SNHLY and FYNNEI. The CDR3 covers 16 residues.

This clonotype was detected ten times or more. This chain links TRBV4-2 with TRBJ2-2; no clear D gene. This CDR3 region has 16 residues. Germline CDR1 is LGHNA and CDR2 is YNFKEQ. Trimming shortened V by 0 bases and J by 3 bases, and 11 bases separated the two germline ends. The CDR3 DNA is TGTGCCAGCAGCCAAGATAGGTCCGGCTACACCGGGGAGCTGTTTTTT. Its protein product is CASSQDRSGYTGELFF.

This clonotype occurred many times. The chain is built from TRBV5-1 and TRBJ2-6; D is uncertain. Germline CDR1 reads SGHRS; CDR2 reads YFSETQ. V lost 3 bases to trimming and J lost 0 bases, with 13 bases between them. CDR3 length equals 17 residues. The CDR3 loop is CASSSATISSGANVLTF. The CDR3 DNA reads TGCGCCAGCAGCTCAGCCACCATATCCTCTGGGGCCAACGTCCTGACTTTC.

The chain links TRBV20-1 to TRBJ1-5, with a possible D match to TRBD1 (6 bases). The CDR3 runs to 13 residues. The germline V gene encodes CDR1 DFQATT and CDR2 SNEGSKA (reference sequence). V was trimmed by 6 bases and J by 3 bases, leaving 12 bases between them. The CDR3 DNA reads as TGCAGTGCCTCGGACAGTTCCAATCAGCCCCAGCATTTT. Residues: CSASDSSNQPQHF.

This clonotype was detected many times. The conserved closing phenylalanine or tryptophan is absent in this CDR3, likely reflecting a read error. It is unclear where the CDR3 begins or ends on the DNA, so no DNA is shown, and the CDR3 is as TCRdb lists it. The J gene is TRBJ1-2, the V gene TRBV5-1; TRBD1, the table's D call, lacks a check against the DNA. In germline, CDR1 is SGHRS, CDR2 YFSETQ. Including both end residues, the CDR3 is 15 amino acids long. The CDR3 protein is CASSFTGTEISEGGY.

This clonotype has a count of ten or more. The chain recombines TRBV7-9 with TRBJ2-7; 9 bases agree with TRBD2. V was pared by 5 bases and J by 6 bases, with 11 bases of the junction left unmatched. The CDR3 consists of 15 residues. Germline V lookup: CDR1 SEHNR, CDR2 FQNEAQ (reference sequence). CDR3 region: CASSIYPGLAGEQYF. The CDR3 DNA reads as TGTGCCAGCAGCATATATCCGGGACTAGCAGGCGAGCAGTACTTC.

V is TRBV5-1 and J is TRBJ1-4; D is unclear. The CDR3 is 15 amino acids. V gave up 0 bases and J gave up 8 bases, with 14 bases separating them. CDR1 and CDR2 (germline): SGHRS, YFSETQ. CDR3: CASSLELQAVEKLFF. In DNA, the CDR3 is TGCGCCAGCAGCTTGGAACTTCAGGCAGTCGAAAAACTGTTTTTT.

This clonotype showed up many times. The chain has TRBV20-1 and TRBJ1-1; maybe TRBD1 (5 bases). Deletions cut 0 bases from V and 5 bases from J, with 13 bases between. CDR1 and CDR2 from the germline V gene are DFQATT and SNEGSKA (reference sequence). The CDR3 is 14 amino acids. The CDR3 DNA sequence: TGCAGTGCTAGAGATGTCGGGGAGGGGACTGAAGCTTTCTTT. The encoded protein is CSARDVGEGTEAFF.

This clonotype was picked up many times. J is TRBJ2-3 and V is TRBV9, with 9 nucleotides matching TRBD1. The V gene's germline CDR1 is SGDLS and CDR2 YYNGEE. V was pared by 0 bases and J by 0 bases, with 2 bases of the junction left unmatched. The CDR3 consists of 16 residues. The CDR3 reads CASSVEGTGSTDTQYF. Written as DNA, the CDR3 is TGTGCCAGCAGCGTAGAAGGGACAGGGAGCACAGATACGCAGTATTTT.